The present T cell receptor beta chain was sequenced within a study of T cell responses to AZD1222 COVID-19 vaccine. Study-wide context: Second-dose schedules of about 4 or about 12 weeks were combined. The study's findings and limits: None of the repertoires were sampled until the peak T cell response had passed. At baseline, just five to seven AZD1222 recipients tested seropositive.

Assay used: immunoSEQ multiplex PCR; TCRdb lists only in-frame clones, some missing. The sample includes under 70,000 clones, approximately 80% seen only once; the top ten take around 20%. Trimming stripped 4 bases from V and 6 bases from J, with 22 bases between. Germline loops: CDR1 MNHEY, CDR2 SMNVEV (reference sequence). This CDR3 is built from 16 residues. With respect to this clone: Antigen specificity is unknown.

The chain uses TRBV27 and TRBJ2-7; a possible D gene is TRBD1 (7 bases). This receptor was obtained from an adult in good health. The source material was peripheral blood, sampled on day 0 of AZD1222 vaccination. CDR3 residues: CASSSFLTGEEAEQYF. For the CDR3, the DNA is TGTGCCAGCAGTTCCTTCCTCACAGGGGAGGAGGCCGAGCAGTACTTC.